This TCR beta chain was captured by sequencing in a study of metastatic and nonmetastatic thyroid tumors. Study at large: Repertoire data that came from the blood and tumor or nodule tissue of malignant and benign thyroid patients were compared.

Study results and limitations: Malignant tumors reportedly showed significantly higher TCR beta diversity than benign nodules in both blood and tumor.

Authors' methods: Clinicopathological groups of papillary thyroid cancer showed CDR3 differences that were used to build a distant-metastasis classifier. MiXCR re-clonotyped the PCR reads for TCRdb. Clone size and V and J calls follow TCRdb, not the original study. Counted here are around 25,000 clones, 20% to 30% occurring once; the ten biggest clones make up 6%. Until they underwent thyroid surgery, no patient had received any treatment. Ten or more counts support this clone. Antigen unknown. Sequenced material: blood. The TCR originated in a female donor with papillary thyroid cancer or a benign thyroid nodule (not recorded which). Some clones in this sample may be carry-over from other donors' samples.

CDR3 residues: CASTSLGWRANDPSTDTQYF. The CDR3 nucleotides read TGCGCCAGCACGTCCCTCGGGTGGCGGGCCAATGATCCTAGCACAGATACGCAGTATTTT. V and J are TRBV10-1 and TRBJ2-3, with D possibly matching TRBD2 (5 bases). The V and J ends lost 7 bases and 0 bases respectively, with 29 bases between them. Germline values: CDR1 WNHNN, CDR2 SYGVQD (reference sequence). CDR3 length: 20 residues.